This T cell receptor (beta chain) was identified during a study of Graves' ophthalmopathy and Graves' hyperthyroidism. Notes on the study in general: Ophthalmopathy and stable hyperthyroidism were discriminated by a 13-signature model, with approximately 88% sensitivity and 81.08% specificity. Appearing in blood as well were most expanded thyroid clonotypes above 0.001 frequency.

This clonotype was seen a single time. The antigen is undetermined. The germline V gene encodes CDR1 MNHEY and CDR2 SVGEGT. CDR3 length: 16 residues. Trimming removed 5 bases from V and 3 bases from J, with 19 bases in between. Establishment of the diagnosis relied upon clinical symptoms, serum thyroxine, TRAb, thyroid ultrasound and orbital computed tomography. A volume of 8.5 to 10 ml of fresh peripheral blood supplied the PBMCs. TCR beta CDR3 regions were amplified from RNA transcripts. An opening RT-PCR round employed HTBI primers and preceded a second-round multiplex PCR. MiXCR, applied by TCRdb to the multiplex PCR reads, yields one record per CDR3 protein. Of 200,000 to 250,000 distinct CDR3 sequences in the sample, around a fifth were seen once.

The clonotype was recovered from a woman aged 50 to 60 with Graves' ophthalmopathy. Material for sequencing was peripheral blood. The rearrangement links TRBV6-2 or TRBV6-3 to TRBJ1-1; unclear D gene. CDR3 sequence (DNA): TGTGCCAGCAGTCGAAAGTACGCATCGGATGACACTGAAGCTTTCTTT. It codes for CASSRKYASDDTEAFF.